This T cell receptor beta chain was sequenced in a study of blood T cell repertoires in COVID-19 (dated by TCRdb to 2018 to 2020). About the investigation overall: Samples from collaborators originated in the United States, Italy and Spain and spanned both the acute and convalescent phases of COVID-19. A freely available public database, intended as a resource for researchers studying the immune response to SARS-CoV-2, is where the repertoires were released. A de-identified subject ID, COVID-19 status, age in years and sex were almost always included in the sample metadata. The dataset comprised deeply sampled blood TCRbeta repertoires from subjects exposed to, actively infected with, or recovered from COVID-19. The samples were drawn from the first 160 participants of the ongoing ImmuneRACE study and from 1,254 subjects provided by 6 global collaborators. The prospective study material was composed of cDNA or gDNA derived from T cells, B-cell-depleted T cells, or PBMCs. HLA class I and class II types, where available, came from metadata supplied by the sample provider rather than from assay-based typing. What the study reported, not specific to this receptor: Clinical and demographic metadata were provided uncurated, with the amount varying by source and participant.

Participants in the prospective study were aged roughly 18 to 100 years, lived in 20 to 25 United States geographic areas, and enrolled through a virtual design. To assign participants to cohorts, the prospective study relied on clinical history that participants themselves reported in a screening survey and a study questionnaire. Each participant in the prospective study had whole blood, serum and a nasopharyngeal or oropharyngeal swab collected by mobile phlebotomists. Over a roughly two-month period, participants in the prospective study had the option of providing additional blood draws and questionnaires. Blood samples from the prospective study were shipped frozen or at room temperature prior to DNA extraction. CDR3 length: 14 amino acids, cysteine to phenylalanine. CDR3 DNA is the only sequence kept; it has 42 bases, read in frame from the first base. The V end loses 8 bases and the J end loses 1 base, and a stretch of 14 bases separates them. From a lookup of the germline V gene, CDR1 and CDR2 are MDHEN and SYDVKM.

On this clone itself: Its recognized antigen is unknown. The sample holds no much larger clone one base away, and base qualities are not on file.

TCRbeta CDR3 regions were amplified from genomic DNA by means of the immunoSEQ Assay, a bias-controlled multiplex PCR. As for the authors' bioinformatics: The number of nucleated cells in each sample was estimated from the amplification of reference gene primers within the assay. To quantify the absolute abundance of each unique TCRbeta CDR3 rearrangement, sequence reads were collapsed and filtered. Productive Simpson clonality was computed per sample as the square root of Simpson's diversity index over productive rearrangements. Drawn from immuneACCESS, this table holds only the in-frame rearrangements with V and J called that TCRdb kept. Clones are partly lost; checked studies trace under half to an unresolved V gene and leave the rest unexplained. The V and J calls and the clone size are those of that table, but D and trimming were determined from the DNA. The sample table shows about 210,000 clones, and 80% are seen once. Of the sample, 4.3% falls within the top ten clones.

The sample taken for sequencing was PBMCs or T cells enriched from blood (not recorded which). This receptor chain uses TRBV28 and TRBJ1-1; no D gene is confidently identified. This sequence originates from a man in his thirties or forties with acute COVID-19. CDR3 region: CASGSRRSNTEAFF. The DNA sequence is given as TGTGCCAGCGGTTCTAGACGGTCGAACACTGAAGCTTTCTTT.